These T cell receptor beta chains were read from a single sample in a study of cytomegalovirus exposure and HLA in healthy donors. Profiled with immunoSEQ multiplex PCR; TCRdb holds only in-frame clones, not every one. The sample lists some 170,000 clones; roughly 80% were seen once. Specimen: PBMCs. The receptors originated from a man over 45 in good health and CMV-seropositive. Each CDR3 is given with its conserved first and last residue. The D gene is left open where the match is weak. Clone sizes are given selectively: once, few, many, or a class where the clone is expanded.

size,J,D,V,CDR3,DNA
.,TRBJ2-3,.,TRBV11-3,CASSSGGLVTDTQYF,TGTGCCAGCAGCTCAGGCGGACTTGTCACAGATACGCAGTATTTT
.,TRBJ2-3,TRBD2,TRBV28,CASSLVAGEQDTQYF,TGTGCCAGCAGTTTAGTAGCGGGGGAGCAAGATACGCAGTATTTT
.,TRBJ2-7,.,TRBV5-5,CASSFTWRGLYEQYF,TGTGCCAGCAGCTTCACCTGGAGGGGCCTCTACGAGCAGTACTTC
.,TRBJ2-5,.,TRBV29-1,CSVEGGSTRGETQYF,TGCAGCGTTGAAGGCGGGTCCACGAGAGGAGAGACCCAGTACTTC
.,TRBJ2-3,TRBD2,TRBV28,CASSPPAGGRDTQYF,TGTGCCAGCAGTCCGCCGGCGGGGGGGCGCGATACGCAGTATTTT
.,TRBJ2-2,.,TRBV18,CASCREEAGWTGELFF,TGTGCCAGCTGTCGAGAAGAAGCAGGCTGGACCGGGGAGCTGTTTTTT
once,TRBJ2-7,TRBD1,TRBV28,CASVGRTGYTYEQYF,TGTGCCAGCGTAGGTAGGACAGGCTATACCTACGAGCAGTACTTC
once,TRBJ1-1,.,TRBV6-5,CASSVTSRVAEAFF,TGTGCCAGCTCAGTTACGTCCAGGGTAGCTGAAGCTTTCTTT
.,TRBJ2-7,TRBD2,TRBV11-2,CASSLASGSSYEQYF,TGTGCCAGCAGCTTAGCTAGCGGTAGCTCCTACGAGCAGTACTTC
.,TRBJ2-7,TRBD2,TRBV4-1,CASSQDSSGGSYEQYF,TGCGCCAGCAGCCAAGACTCTAGCGGGGGCTCCTACGAGCAGTACTTC
few,TRBJ2-7,TRBD1,TRBV27,CASSDHPDRRSYEQYF,TGTGCCAGCAGTGACCACCCGGACAGGCGCTCCTACGAGCAGTACTTC
few,TRBJ2-3,TRBD2,TRBV28,CASHGLAGDTQYF,TGTGCCAGCCATGGACTAGCGGGGGATACGCAGTATTTT
.,TRBJ2-2,.,TRBV5-6,CASSPTGWTGELFF,TGTGCCAGCAGCCCAACGGGGTGGACCGGGGAGCTGTTTTTT
.,TRBJ2-1,.,TRBV5-1,CASSSGAYNEQFF,TGCGCCAGCAGCTCCGGGGCCTACAATGAGCAGTTCTTC
once,TRBJ2-5,TRBD2,TRBV10-2,CASKRGPGETQYF,TGCGCCAGCAAGCGGGGGCCGGGGGAGACCCAGTACTTC
.,TRBJ2-2,TRBD2,TRBV5-4,CASSFGGAGNTGELFF,TGTGCCAGCAGCTTCGGGGGGGCGGGTAACACCGGGGAGCTGTTTTTT
.,TRBJ1-4,TRBD1,TRBV28,CASKGGQGFEKLFF,TGTGCCAGTAAGGGGGGACAGGGCTTTGAAAAACTGTTTTTT
.,TRBJ1-2,TRBD1,TRBV5-5,CASSVIGTENYGYTF,TGTGCCAGCAGTGTCATCGGGACAGAGAATTATGGCTACACCTTC
.,TRBJ2-5,.,TRBV28,CASSSHSYETQYF,TGTGCCAGCAGTTCCCACTCCTATGAGACCCAGTACTTC
.,TRBJ1-1,.,TRBV7-9,CASSSVGGAEDPQKAFF,TGTGCCAGCAGCTCCGTAGGAGGGGCGGAAGACCCACAGAAAGCTTTCTTT
.,TRBJ1-1,TRBD1,TRBV19,CASSIGSGTGALRGEAFF,TGTGCCAGTAGTATAGGTTCCGGGACAGGGGCTCTTAGAGGTGAAGCTTTCTTT
.,TRBJ1-1,.,TRBV6-5,CASSYSGAEAFF,TGTGCCAGCAGTTATTCAGGGGCTGAAGCTTTCTTT
few,TRBJ2-1,.,TRBV7-2,CASSGGHGNEQFF,TGTGCCAGCAGCGGCGGACACGGCAATGAGCAGTTCTTC
.,TRBJ1-1,.,TRBV9,CASSRGQPHFNTEAFF,TGTGCCAGCAGTCGCGGACAGCCCCACTTCAACACTGAAGCTTTCTTT
.,TRBJ2-7,.,TRBV14,CASSQLSGSSYEQYF,TGTGCCAGCAGCCAATTGTCCGGGAGCTCCTACGAGCAGTACTTC
.,TRBJ2-7,TRBD2,TRBV5-4,CASSLWTSGRAQYF,TGTGCCAGCAGCCTCTGGACTAGCGGGAGGGCCCAGTACTTC
.,TRBJ2-7,.,TRBV7-9,CSSSSMTGTQPAYEQYF,TGTTCCAGCAGCTCAATGACCGGGACACAGCCCGCCTACGAGCAGTACTTC
.,TRBJ1-1,.,TRBV28,CASSSLEAFF,TGTGCCAGCAGTTCCCTTGAAGCTTTCTTT
.,TRBJ2-3,TRBD1,TRBV30,CAWSSGTGGTDTQYF,TGTGCCTGGAGTTCCGGGACAGGGGGTACAGATACGCAGTATTTT
few,TRBJ1-2,TRBD1,TRBV6-6,CASSKGTGAGYTF,TGTGCCAGCAGTAAGGGGACAGGGGCTGGCTACACCTTC
.,TRBJ1-2,.,TRBV5-1,CASSLSATTDSQNGYTF,TGCGCCAGCAGCTTAAGCGCGACGACAGATAGTCAGAATGGCTACACCTTC
.,TRBJ1-3,.,TRBV5-1,CASSLEGAYSGNTIYF,TGCGCCAGCAGCTTGGAAGGGGCCTACTCTGGAAACACCATATATTTT
.,TRBJ1-1,TRBD1,TRBV6-1,CASSVDRDTEAFF,TGTGCCAGCAGTGTGGACAGGGATACTGAAGCTTTCTTT
.,TRBJ2-7,TRBD1,TRBV29-1,CSVEVLGQPYEQYF,TGCAGCGTTGAAGTTTTGGGACAGCCATACGAGCAGTACTTC
once,TRBJ2-5,.,TRBV28,CASGAQETQYF,TGTGCCAGCGGAGCGCAAGAGACCCAGTACTTC
.,TRBJ2-7,.,TRBV7-5,CARSESGGPHEQYF,TGTGCCAGAAGCGAATCGGGGGGACCCCACGAGCAGTACTTC
.,TRBJ1-6,TRBD1,TRBV4-3,CASSQLTGAHSPLHF,TGCGCCAGCAGCCAATTAACAGGGGCCCATTCACCCCTCCACTTT
.,TRBJ2-7,TRBD2,TRBV18,CASSPPLAGVSKREQYF,TGTGCCAGCTCACCACCCCTAGCGGGAGTTTCTAAACGCGAGCAGTACTTC
few,TRBJ1-2,.,TRBV4-1,CASSQNTGNYGYTF,TGCGCCAGCAGCCAAAACACAGGGAACTATGGCTACACCTTC
.,TRBJ1-5,TRBD1,TRBV7-6,CASSVGQGLQPQHF,TGTGCCAGCAGCGTAGGACAGGGATTACAGCCCCAGCATTTT